The clone carrying this T cell receptor beta chain came up a few times. The sample originates from a study of human T cells and chemical hapten exposure. The V end lost 1 base, the J end lost 2 bases, and 4 bases lay between the germline ends. Germline V gene data show CDR1 as MGHRA and CDR2 as YSYEKL. This CDR3 is built from 13 residues. TCRdb re-derived calls from the RACE reads in MiXCR, one entry per CDR3 protein. The data hold about 80,000 distinct CDR3 sequences, with around 9.4% observed a single time. Specified time point: healthy volunteer bleed at 6 weeks. Unfractionated whole blood yielded total RNA.

This chain connects TRBV4-1 to TRBJ2-3; D is unclear. The receptor's source is a female donor in good health. Some clones in this sample may be carry-over from other donors' samples. Sequencing input: whole blood. The CDR3 nucleotides are TGCGCCAGCAGCCAAGGCTCCACAGATACGCAGTATTTT. Protein sequence: CASSQGSTDTQYF.